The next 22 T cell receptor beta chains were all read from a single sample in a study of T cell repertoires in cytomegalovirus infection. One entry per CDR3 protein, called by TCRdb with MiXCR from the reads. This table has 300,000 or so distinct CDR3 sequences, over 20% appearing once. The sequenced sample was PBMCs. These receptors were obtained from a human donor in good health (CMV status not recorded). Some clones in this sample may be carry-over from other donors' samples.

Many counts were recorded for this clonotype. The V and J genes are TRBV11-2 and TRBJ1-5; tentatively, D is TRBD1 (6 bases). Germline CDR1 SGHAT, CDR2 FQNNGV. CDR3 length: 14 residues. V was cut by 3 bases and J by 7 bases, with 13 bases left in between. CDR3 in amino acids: CASSFAGEGQPQHF. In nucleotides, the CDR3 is TGTGCCAGCAGCTTCGCAGGGGAGGGCCAGCCCCAGCATTTT.

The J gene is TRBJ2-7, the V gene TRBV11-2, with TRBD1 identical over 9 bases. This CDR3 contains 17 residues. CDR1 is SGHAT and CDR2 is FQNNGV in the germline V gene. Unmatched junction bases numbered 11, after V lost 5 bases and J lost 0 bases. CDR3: CASSGTSGQGFSYEQYF. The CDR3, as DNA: TGTGCCAGCAGCGGAACCTCCGGACAGGGGTTCTCCTACGAGCAGTACTTC.

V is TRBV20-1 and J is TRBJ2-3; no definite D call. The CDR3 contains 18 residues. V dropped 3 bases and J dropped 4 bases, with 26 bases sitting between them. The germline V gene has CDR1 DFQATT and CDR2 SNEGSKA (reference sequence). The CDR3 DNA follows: TGCAGTGCTAGCCCTGCTGGGTGGCTCAAGACAAACGCAGATACGCAGTATTTT. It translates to CSASPAGWLKTNADTQYF.

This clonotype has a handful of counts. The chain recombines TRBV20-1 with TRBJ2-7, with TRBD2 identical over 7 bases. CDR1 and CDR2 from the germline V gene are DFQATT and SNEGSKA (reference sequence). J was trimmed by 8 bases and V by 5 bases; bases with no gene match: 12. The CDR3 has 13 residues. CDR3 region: CSAFSGASRKQYF. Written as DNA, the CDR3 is TGCAGTGCTTTCAGCGGGGCCAGTAGGAAGCAGTACTTC.

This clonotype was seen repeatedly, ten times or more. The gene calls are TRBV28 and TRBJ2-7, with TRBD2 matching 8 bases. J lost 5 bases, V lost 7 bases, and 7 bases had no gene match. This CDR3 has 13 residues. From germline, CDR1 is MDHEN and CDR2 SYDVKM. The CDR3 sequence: CASKAGGVHEQYF. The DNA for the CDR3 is TGTGCCAGCAAAGCCGGGGGGGTCCACGAGCAGTACTTC.

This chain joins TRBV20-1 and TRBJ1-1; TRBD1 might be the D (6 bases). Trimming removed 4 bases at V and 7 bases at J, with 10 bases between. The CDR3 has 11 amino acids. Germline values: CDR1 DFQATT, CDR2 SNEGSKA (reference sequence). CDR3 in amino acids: CSAIGQIEAFF. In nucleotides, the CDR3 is TGCAGTGCTATTGGACAGATTGAAGCTTTCTTT.

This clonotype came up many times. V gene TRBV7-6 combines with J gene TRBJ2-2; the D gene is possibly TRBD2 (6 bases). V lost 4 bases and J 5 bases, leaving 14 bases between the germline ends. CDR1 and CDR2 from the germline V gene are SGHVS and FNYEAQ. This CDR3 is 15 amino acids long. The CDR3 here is CASSSVGGMTGELFF. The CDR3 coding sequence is TGTGCCAGCAGCTCGGTGGGGGGAATGACCGGGGAGCTGTTTTTT.

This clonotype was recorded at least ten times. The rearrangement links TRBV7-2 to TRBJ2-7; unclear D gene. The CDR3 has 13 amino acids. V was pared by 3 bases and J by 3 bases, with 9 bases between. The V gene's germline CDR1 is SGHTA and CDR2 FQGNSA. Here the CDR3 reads CASSFLQNYEQYF. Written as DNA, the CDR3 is TGTGCCAGCAGCTTCTTGCAGAACTACGAGCAGTACTTC.

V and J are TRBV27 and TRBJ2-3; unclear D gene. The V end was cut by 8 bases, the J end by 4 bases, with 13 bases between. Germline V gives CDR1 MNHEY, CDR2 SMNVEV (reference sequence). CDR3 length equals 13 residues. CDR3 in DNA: TGTGCCAGCCTCATGGGGAACTCAGATACGCAGTATTTT. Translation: CASLMGNSDTQYF.

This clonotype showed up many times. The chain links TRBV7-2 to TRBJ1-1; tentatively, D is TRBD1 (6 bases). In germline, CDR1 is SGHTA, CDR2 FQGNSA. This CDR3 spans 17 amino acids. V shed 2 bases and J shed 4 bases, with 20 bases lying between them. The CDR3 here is CASSLYGQGPRGTEAFF. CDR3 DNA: TGTGCCAGCAGCTTATACGGTCAGGGGCCCCGAGGCACTGAAGCTTTCTTT.

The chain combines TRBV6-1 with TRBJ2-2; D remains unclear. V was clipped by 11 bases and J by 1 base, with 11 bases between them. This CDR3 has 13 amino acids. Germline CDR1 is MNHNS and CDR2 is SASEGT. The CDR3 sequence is CALHLGNTGELFF. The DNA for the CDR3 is TGTGCCTTACACTTGGGGAACACCGGGGAGCTGTTTTTT.

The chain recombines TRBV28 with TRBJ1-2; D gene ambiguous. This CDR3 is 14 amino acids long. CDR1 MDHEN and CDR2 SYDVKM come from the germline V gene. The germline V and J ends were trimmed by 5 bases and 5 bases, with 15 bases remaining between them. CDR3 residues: CASSPLGRIYGYTF. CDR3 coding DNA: TGTGCCAGCAGTCCCCTGGGCCGGATTTATGGCTACACCTTC.

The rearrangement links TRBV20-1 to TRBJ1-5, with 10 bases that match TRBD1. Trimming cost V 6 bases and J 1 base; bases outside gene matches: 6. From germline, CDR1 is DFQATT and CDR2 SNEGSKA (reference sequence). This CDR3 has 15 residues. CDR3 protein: CSAGQGTWSNQPQHF. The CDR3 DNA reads TGCAGTGCGGGACAGGGGACTTGGAGCAATCAGCCCCAGCATTTT.

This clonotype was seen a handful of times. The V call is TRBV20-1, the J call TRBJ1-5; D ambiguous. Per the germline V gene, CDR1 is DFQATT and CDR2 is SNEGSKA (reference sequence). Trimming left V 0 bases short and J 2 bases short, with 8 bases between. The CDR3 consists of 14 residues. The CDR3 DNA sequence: TGCAGTGCTAGAGAGTCCTGGGGCAATCAGCCCCAGCATTTT. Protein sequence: CSARESWGNQPQHF.

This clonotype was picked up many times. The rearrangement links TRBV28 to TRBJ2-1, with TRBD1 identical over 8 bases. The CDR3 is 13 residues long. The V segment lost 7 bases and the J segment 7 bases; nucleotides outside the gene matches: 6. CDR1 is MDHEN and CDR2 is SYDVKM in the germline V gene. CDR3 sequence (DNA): TGTGCCAGCATCCGGACAGGGTTGAATGAGCAGTTCTTC. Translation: CASIRTGLNEQFF.

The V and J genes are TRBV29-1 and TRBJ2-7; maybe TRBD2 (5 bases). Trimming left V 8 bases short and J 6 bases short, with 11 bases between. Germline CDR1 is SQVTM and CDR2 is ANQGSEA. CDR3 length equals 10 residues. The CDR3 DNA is TGCAGCCGTCCCCGGGGCGAGCAGTACGTC. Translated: CSRPRGEQYV.

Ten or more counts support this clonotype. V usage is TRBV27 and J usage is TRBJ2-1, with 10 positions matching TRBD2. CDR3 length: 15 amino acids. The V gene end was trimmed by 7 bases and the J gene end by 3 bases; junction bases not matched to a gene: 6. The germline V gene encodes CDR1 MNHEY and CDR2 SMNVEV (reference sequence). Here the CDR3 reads CASKRGTSDYNEQFF. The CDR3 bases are TGTGCCAGCAAGAGGGGGACTAGCGACTACAATGAGCAGTTCTTC.

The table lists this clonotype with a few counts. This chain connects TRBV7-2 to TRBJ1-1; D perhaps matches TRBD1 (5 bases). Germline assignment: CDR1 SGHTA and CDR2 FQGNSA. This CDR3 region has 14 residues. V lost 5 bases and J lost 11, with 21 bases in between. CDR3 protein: CASSQDSSPLGAFF. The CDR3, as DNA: TGTGCCAGCAGCCAAGACAGCAGCCCCCTTGGGGCTTTCTTT.

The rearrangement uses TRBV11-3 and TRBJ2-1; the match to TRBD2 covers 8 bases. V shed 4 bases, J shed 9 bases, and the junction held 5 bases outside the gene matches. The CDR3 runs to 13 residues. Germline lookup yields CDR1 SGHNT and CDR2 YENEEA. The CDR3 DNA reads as TGTGCCAGCAGCTCCTTAGCGGGACCTGAGCAGTTCTTC. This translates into CASSSLAGPEQFF.

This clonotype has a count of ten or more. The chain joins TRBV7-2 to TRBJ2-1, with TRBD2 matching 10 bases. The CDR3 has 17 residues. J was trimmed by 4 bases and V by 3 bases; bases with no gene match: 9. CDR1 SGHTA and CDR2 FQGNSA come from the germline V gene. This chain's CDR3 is CASSFASQLAGYNEQFF. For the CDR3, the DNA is TGTGCCAGCAGCTTTGCATCCCAACTAGCGGGGTACAATGAGCAGTTCTTC.

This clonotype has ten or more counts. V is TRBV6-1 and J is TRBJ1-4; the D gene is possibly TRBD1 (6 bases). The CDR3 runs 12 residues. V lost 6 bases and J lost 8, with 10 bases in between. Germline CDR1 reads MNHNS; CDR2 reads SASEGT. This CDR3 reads CASSATGEKLFF. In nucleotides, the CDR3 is TGTGCCAGCAGCGCGACAGGCGAAAAACTGTTTTTT.

In DNA, the CDR3 is TGTGCCAGCAGCCGACCGGGACTAGCCGACACCGGGGAGCTGTTTTTT. Translated: CASSRPGLADTGELFF. The J gene is TRBJ2-2, the V gene TRBV7-2; 9 bases line up with TRBD2. The germline V gene encodes CDR1 SGHTA and CDR2 FQGNSA. The CDR3 is 16 amino acids. Trimming cost V 5 bases and J 3 bases; bases outside gene matches: 7. Drawing the rest from reference TRBV7-2 and TRBJ2-2, the complete variable domain is GAGVSQSPSNKVTEKGKDVELRCDPISGHTALYWYRQSLGQGLEFLIYFQGNSAPDKSGLPSDRFSAERTGGSVSTLTIQRTQQEDSAVYLCASSRPGLADTGELFFGEGSRLTVL.